The T cell receptor beta chain under discussion was sequenced for a study of PD-1 blockade in classical Hodgkin lymphoma. Study-wide findings and caveats: Relative to healthy donors, newly diagnosed patients reportedly had lower baseline TCR diversity, which was reported as lower still in relapsed/refractory patients. Newly diagnosed patients and complete responders had comparable diversity at baseline.

This CDR3 spans 14 amino acids. The germline gives CDR1 LNHDA, CDR2 SQIVND (reference sequence). Trimming left V 6 bases short and J 1 base short, with 12 bases between. Clones were read by immunoSEQ multiplex PCR, and TCRdb kept only the in-frame ones, dropping some. The sample gives about 24,000 clones, roughly 86% of which show up once; roughly 23% is in the top ten. To note about this clone: Its antigen is not identified.

The time point here: cycle 4 day 1 (C4D1), after more than five weeks of nivolumab. No patient escaped relapse after autologous stem cell transplantation, and brentuximab vedotin exposure varied. Under best response, outcomes were complete response, partial response or progressive disease. This chain joins TRBV19 and TRBJ1-1; D remains unclear. Source: peripheral blood mononuclear cells (PBMCs), taken before the fourth cycle of nivolumab. The sequence derives from a human donor with classical Hodgkin lymphoma. Here the CDR3 DNA reads TGTGCCAGTAGGATCCGGGGAGAGAACACTGAAGCTTTCTTT. It codes for CASRIRGENTEAFF. Looking up the rest from reference TRBV19 and TRBJ1-1 gives the full variable domain: DGGITQSPKYLFRKEGQNVTLSCEQNLNHDAMYWYRQDPGQGLRLIYYSQIVNDFQKGDIAEGYSVSREKKESFPLTVTSAQKNPTAFYLCASRIRGENTEAFFGQGTRLTVV.